This T cell receptor beta chain was recovered during a study of blood T cell repertoires in COVID-19. Sequencing used immunoSEQ multiplex PCR; TCRdb keeps in-frame clones, though not all of them. The data show more than 65,000 clones, roughly three quarters seen once. From germline, CDR1 is MDHEN and CDR2 SYDVKM. This CDR3 contains 14 residues. Trimming stripped 11 bases from V and 0 bases from J, with 15 bases between. Sequencing was done on a sample of peripheral blood. The chain recombines TRBV28 with TRBJ2-3; D is perhaps TRBD2 (5 bases). The receptor was isolated from a man in his 60s with acute or convalescent COVID-19. CDR3 DNA: TGTGCCGGCCAGAGGGCTTACAGCACAGATACGCAGTATTTT. It yields the protein CAGQRAYSTDTQYF.